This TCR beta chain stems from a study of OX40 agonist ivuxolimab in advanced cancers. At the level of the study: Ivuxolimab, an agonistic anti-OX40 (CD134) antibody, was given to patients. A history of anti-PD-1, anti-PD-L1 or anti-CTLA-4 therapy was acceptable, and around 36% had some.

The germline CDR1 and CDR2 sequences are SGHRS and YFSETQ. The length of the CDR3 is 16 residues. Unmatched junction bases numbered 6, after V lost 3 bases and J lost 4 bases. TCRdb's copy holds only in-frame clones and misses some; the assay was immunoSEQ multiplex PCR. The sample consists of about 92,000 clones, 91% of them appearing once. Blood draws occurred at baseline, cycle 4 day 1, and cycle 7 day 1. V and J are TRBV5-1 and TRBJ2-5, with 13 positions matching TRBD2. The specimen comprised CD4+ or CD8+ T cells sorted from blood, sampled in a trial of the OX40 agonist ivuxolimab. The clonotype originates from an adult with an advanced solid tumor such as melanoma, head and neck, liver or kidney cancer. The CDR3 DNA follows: TGCGCCAGCAGCTCAGAAGGACTAGCGGGAGCAGAGACCCAGTACTTC. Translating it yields CASSSEGLAGAETQYF. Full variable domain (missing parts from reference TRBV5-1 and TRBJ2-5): KAGVTQTPRYLIKTRGQQVTLSCSPISGHRSVSWYQQTPGQGLQFLFEYFSETQRNKGNFPGRFSGRQFSNSRSEMNVSTLELGDSALYLCASSSEGLAGAETQYFGPGTRLLVL.